Following are 10 T cell receptor beta chains from one sample sequenced in a study of control samples from healthy donors and cancer patients. Assay: immunoSEQ multiplex PCR; the TCRdb copy retains only in-frame clones and omits some. Of some 110,000 clones listed, approximately 90% are singletons. Sequenced material: blood. These receptors originate from a woman in her 70s in good health.

The V gene is TRBV19, the J gene TRBJ2-4; D perhaps matches TRBD2 (6 bases). Per the germline V gene, CDR1 is LNHDA and CDR2 is SQIVND (reference sequence). There are 17 residues in the CDR3. The V end was cut by 1 base, the J end by 6 bases, with 19 bases between. The CDR3 region is CASSIVASDLNRNIQYF. DNA of the CDR3: TGTGCCAGTAGTATAGTGGCTAGCGACCTAAATAGAAACATTCAGTACTTC.

The chain carries TRBV5-4 and TRBJ2-1, with TRBD2 as a possible D gene (6 bases). The CDR3 is 12 residues long. Germline V gene lookup returns CDR1 SGHNT and CDR2 YYREEE (reference sequence). V was clipped by 4 bases and J by 14 bases, with 16 bases between them. The CDR3 sequence is CASSPGLAFEFF. DNA of the CDR3: TGTGCCAGCAGCCCGGGACTCGCATTCGAGTTCTTC.

The V and J genes are TRBV9 and TRBJ2-5, with 12 bases lining up with TRBD2. Germline V gives CDR1 SGDLS, CDR2 YYNGEE. The CDR3 sequence is 19 residues long. The V segment lost 2 bases and the J segment 5 bases; nucleotides outside the gene matches: 16. CDR3 bases: TGTGCCAGCAGCGTTGGAGGTGTGGCTAGCGGGGGGGCGGTGGAGACCCAGTACTTC. It yields the protein CASSVGGVASGGAVETQYF.

The J gene is TRBJ2-4, the V gene TRBV21-1. TRBV21-1 is an annotated pseudogene. This CDR3 spans 18 amino acids. The chain's CDR3 is CASSPQGPPYKPKNIQYF. The DNA of the CDR3 is TGTGCCAGCAGCCCCCAGGGACCCCCGTATAAACCAAAAAACATTCAGTACTTC.

The chain employs TRBV7-2 and TRBJ2-1; possible D gene TRBD2, 6 bases. CDR1 SGHTA and CDR2 FQGNSA come from the germline V gene. The V end lost 6 bases, the J end lost 12 bases, and 12 bases lay between the germline ends. The length of the CDR3 is 11 residues. The CDR3 sequence: CASSSTGGQFF. CDR3 nucleotide sequence: TGTGCCAGCAGTTCTACCGGGGGGCAGTTCTTC.

This chain joins TRBV6-5 and TRBJ1-5; D unresolved. The CDR3 loop spans 13 amino acids. Trimming took 7 bases from V and 4 from J, leaving 11 bases between them. In germline, CDR1 is MNHEY, CDR2 SVGAGI. For the CDR3, the DNA is TGTGCCAGCACTCAAACGGGAAATCAGCCCCAGCATTTT. Protein: CASTQTGNQPQHF.

V and J are TRBV5-1 and TRBJ2-1, with D possibly TRBD2 on 7 matching bases. This CDR3 has 15 residues. The ends were cut back, 5 bases at V and 2 bases at J, with 14 bases in the middle. Germline V gene lookup returns CDR1 SGHRS and CDR2 YFSETQ. CDR3 nucleotides: TGCGCCAGCAGAGGGGGGGACGTAGCCTACAATGAGCAGTTCTTC. Its translation is CASRGGDVAYNEQFF.

The chain uses TRBV2 and TRBJ2-1, with 10 bases that match TRBD2. Germline V lookup: CDR1 SNHLY, CDR2 FYNNEI. There are 15 residues in the CDR3. With 5 bases clipped from V and 9 bases from J, the junction kept 10 bases outside the gene matches. CDR3 loop: CASSLSAGGLFEQFF. DNA for the CDR3: TGTGCCAGCAGTCTATCAGCGGGGGGGCTTTTTGAGCAGTTCTTC.

V is TRBV18 and J is TRBJ1-1; D not certain. V was shortened by 3 bases and J by 8 bases, with 16 bases between the two germline ends. Germline CDR1 KGHSH, CDR2 LQKENI. CDR3 length: 14 amino acids. CDR3 sequence (DNA): TGTGCCAGCTCACCCCGGTACGGAGCGGAAGAAGCTTTCTTT. Residues: CASSPRYGAEEAFF. Variable domain in full (rest from reference TRBV18 and TRBJ1-1): NAGVMQNPRHLVRRRGQEARLRCSPMKGHSHVYWYRQLPEEGLKFMVYLQKENIIDESGMPKERFSAEFPKEGPSILRIQQVVRGDSAAYFCASSPRYGAEEAFFGQGTRLTVV.

The chain joins TRBV3-1 (or the pseudogene TRBV3-2) to TRBJ2-3; 10 positions match TRBD2. Unmatched junction bases numbered 5, after V lost 0 bases and J lost 5 bases. Germline CDR1 LGHDT, CDR2 YNNKEL (reference sequence). This CDR3 has 16 residues. The CDR3 coding sequence is TGTGCCAGCAGCCAAGATCGGCTAGCGGGGGTAGATACGCAGTATTTT. This translates into CASSQDRLAGVDTQYF.